The 24 T cell receptor beta chains listed next were all sequenced from one sample in a study of blood T cell repertoires in COVID-19 (dated by TCRdb to the early 2020s). Receptors were amplified or captured by the immunoSEQ multiplex PCR assay. As stored in TCRdb, this immuneACCESS dataset retains in-frame rearrangements with V and J assigned. A fraction of the clones does not appear; measured against another copy, unresolved V genes explain less than half of the discrepancy, and the remainder lacks a known reason. Across this sample there are approximately 210,000 clones, with approximately 78% seen only once. In total, the top ten clones hold 9.5% to 15% of the sample. Sequenced: peripheral blood. Receptor source: a woman aged 40 to 50 with acute or convalescent COVID-19.

The CDR3 loop reads CASSLSSPGSPDTQYF. The CDR3 DNA reads TGTGCCAGCAGCCTGTCATCGCCCGGGAGCCCAGATACGCAGTATTTT. This chain joins TRBV28 and TRBJ2-3; perhaps TRBD2 as D (6 bases). V was trimmed by 6 bases and J by 4 bases, leaving 20 bases between them. Germline lookup yields CDR1 MDHEN and CDR2 SYDVKM. The CDR3 covers 16 residues.

The chain uses TRBV30 and TRBJ1-1, with TRBD1 matching 8 bases. The V segment lost 5 bases and the J segment 0 bases; nucleotides outside the gene matches: 11. In germline, CDR1 is GTSNPN, CDR2 SVGIG (reference sequence). The CDR3 extends over 16 amino acids. The CDR3 here is CAWVDRVGVMNTEAFF. CDR3 bases: TGTGCCTGGGTGGACAGGGTTGGGGTCATGAACACTGAAGCTTTCTTT. The full variable domain, completed using reference TRBV30 and TRBJ1-1, is SQTIHQWPATLVQPVGSPLSLECTVEGTSNPNLYWYRQAAGRGLQLLFYSVGIGQISSEVPQNLSASRPQDRQFILSSKKLLLSDSGFYLCAWVDRVGVMNTEAFFGQGTRLTVV.

The chain uses TRBV3-1 (or the pseudogene TRBV3-2) and TRBJ1-4; D remains ambiguous. Germline V gene lookup returns CDR1 LGHDT and CDR2 YNNKEL (reference sequence). Trimming took 8 bases from V and 0 from J, leaving 10 bases between them. The CDR3 is made up of 14 amino acids. The CDR3 here is CASSRLATNEKLFF. CDR3 nucleotides: TGTGCCAGCTCGAGGCTTGCAACTAATGAAAAACTGTTTTTT.

The chain has TRBV7-6 and TRBJ2-3, with D possibly TRBD2 on 6 matching bases. Trimming took 5 bases from V and 6 from J, leaving 12 bases between them. CDR1 is SGHVS and CDR2 is FNYEAQ in the germline V gene. The CDR3 is 13 residues long. In DNA, the CDR3 is TGTGCCAGCAGCCCTTACAGCGGGGATACGCAGTATTTT. The encoded protein is CASSPYSGDTQYF.

The chain combines TRBV27 with TRBJ2-2; 8 bases match TRBD2. The CDR3 is 14 amino acids. The V gene end was trimmed by 4 bases and the J gene end by 8 bases; junction bases not matched to a gene: 6. The germline V gene encodes CDR1 MNHEY and CDR2 SMNVEV (reference sequence). The CDR3, as DNA: TGTGCCAGCAGTTATGGACAGCGGGGGGGGGAGCTGTTTTTT. It is translated as CASSYGQRGGELFF.

In DNA form, the CDR3 reads TGTGCCAGTAGTATTAGTGCGCTCTACGAGCAGTACTTC. Translated, it gives CASSISALYEQYF. The chain recombines TRBV19 with TRBJ2-7; D remains ambiguous. The germline V and J ends were trimmed by 3 bases and 3 bases, with 9 bases remaining between them. Germline CDR1 and CDR2: LNHDA and SQIVND (reference sequence). This CDR3 has 13 residues.

The chain combines TRBV5-8 with TRBJ1-2; 10 bases agree with TRBD1. The germline CDR1 and CDR2 sequences are SGHTS and YDEGEE. The CDR3 runs 13 residues. Unmatched junction bases numbered 5, after V lost 5 bases and J lost 7 bases. The CDR3 coding sequence is TGTGCCAGCAGTTTCGGACAGGGGGGTGGCTACACCTTC. This sequence encodes CASSFGQGGGYTF.

With regard to this clone: Other nucleotide sequences from this sample produce the same CDR3. The genes are TRBV12-3 or TRBV12-4 and TRBJ2-1; D call uncertain. The length of the CDR3 is 11 residues. Between the trimmed V and J ends, which lost 6 bases and 3 bases, there was a span of 3 bases. The CDR3 region is CASSLYNEQFF. The CDR3 region has the DNA TGTGCCAGCAGCCTCTACAATGAGCAGTTCTTC.

CDR3 nucleotide sequence: TGTGCCAGCAGCGATACAGGGGTGCGCAATCAGCCCCAGCATTTT. The encoded protein is CASSDTGVRNQPQHF. This chain uses TRBV6-2 or TRBV6-3 with TRBJ1-5, with 7 bases fitting TRBD1. V was clipped by 6 bases and J by 2 bases; unmatched bases: 7. The CDR3 contains 15 residues. The germline gives CDR1 MNHEY, CDR2 SVGEGT.

The chain links TRBV29-1 to TRBJ2-3, with D hard to call. CDR3 length: 11 residues. Trimming shortened V by 3 bases and J by 5 bases, and 6 bases separated the two germline ends. Germline assignment: CDR1 SQVTM and CDR2 ANQGSEA. CDR3 residues: CSVEFVDTQYF. The CDR3 region has the DNA TGCAGCGTTGAGTTCGTAGATACGCAGTATTTT.

This sequence joins TRBV10-3 and TRBJ2-3; D perhaps matches TRBD1 (6 bases). The CDR3 is 14 amino acids. V shed 6 bases and J shed 2 bases, with 12 bases lying between them. CDR1 ENHRY and CDR2 SYGVKD come from the germline V gene. As DNA, the CDR3 is TGTGCCATCAGGCTAGGGGGTCTCACAGATACGCAGTATTTT. It translates to CAIRLGGLTDTQYF.

The chain carries TRBV5-4 and TRBJ1-1; D gene ambiguous. The germline CDR1 and CDR2 sequences are SGHNT and YYREEE (reference sequence). The CDR3 consists of 12 residues. Trimming cost V 5 bases and J 0 bases, with 5 bases left between them. CDR3 nucleotides: TGTGCCAGCAGAGACATGAACACTGAAGCTTTCTTT. Its protein is CASRDMNTEAFF.

The chain couples TRBV2 to TRBJ2-1; the match to TRBD1 covers 7 bases. Germline trimming cut 5 bases from V and 5 bases from J; bases unmatched to any gene: 12. The CDR3 is made up of 16 amino acids. Per germline, CDR1 SNHLY and CDR2 FYNNEI. The CDR3 protein is CASSPGQAIPDNEQFF. The CDR3 DNA reads as TGTGCCAGCAGTCCCGGACAGGCCATTCCCGACAATGAGCAGTTCTTC. The full variable domain, rest sourced from reference TRBV2 and TRBJ2-1, is EPEVTQTPSHQVTQMGQEVILRCVPISNHLYFYWYRQILGQKVEFLVSFYNNEISEKSEIFDDQFSVERPDGSNFTLKIRSTKLEDSAMYFCASSPGQAIPDNEQFFGPGTRLTVL.

The V call is TRBV5-4, the J call TRBJ2-5; D gene uncertain. The CDR3 length is 12 residues. Trimming pared 3 bases from V and 5 bases from J, leaving 8 bases between. Germline CDR1 reads SGHNT; CDR2 reads YYREEE (reference sequence). The CDR3 sequence is CASSSHRETQYF. CDR3 nucleotides: TGTGCCAGCAGCTCCCATCGGGAGACCCAGTACTTC.

In this sample, this clone turned up once. The chain combines TRBV11-2 with TRBJ2-5; 9 bases fit TRBD2. V was pared by 9 bases and J by 5 bases, with 10 bases of the junction left unmatched. CDR3 length: 14 residues. CDR1 is SGHAT, CDR2 FQNNGV, per germline. CDR3 protein: CASLRYSGSETQYF. The CDR3 DNA reads as TGTGCCAGTCTCCGTTATAGCGGGAGTGAGACCCAGTACTTC.

V and J are TRBV11-2 and TRBJ2-7; 7 nucleotides align to TRBD2. The CDR3 is 13 residues long. Germline trimming cut 6 bases from V and 7 bases from J; bases unmatched to any gene: 9. Looked up from germline, CDR1 is SGHAT and CDR2 is FQNNGV. The CDR3: CASRSVLANEQYF. DNA of the CDR3: TGTGCCAGCAGGTCCGTACTAGCGAATGAGCAGTACTTC.

The gene calls are TRBV12-3 or TRBV12-4 and TRBJ1-2, with D possibly TRBD1 on 6 matching bases. The germline V and J ends were trimmed by 2 bases and 6 bases, with 10 bases remaining between them. This CDR3 comprises 13 residues. In nucleotides, the CDR3 is TGTGCCAGCAGTTTACTACAGGGAGATGGCTACACCTTC. This gives the protein CASSLLQGDGYTF.

This clone showed up just a few times. The chain links TRBV23-1 to TRBJ2-7, with TRBD1 identical over 9 bases. TRBV23-1 is given ORF status, its function remaining uncertain. J gave up 6 bases and V 6 bases, and 15 bases lay outside the gene matches. This CDR3 is 16 amino acids long. The CDR3 spells CASSPGVGTGCREQYF. For the CDR3, the DNA is TGCGCCAGCAGCCCCGGGGTGGGGACAGGGTGTCGCGAGCAGTACTTC.

The chain links TRBV18 to TRBJ1-1; D not resolved. CDR1 KGHSH and CDR2 LQKENI come from the germline V gene. CDR3 length: 17 amino acids. V was cut by 0 bases and J by 3 bases, with 17 bases left in between. CDR3 bases: TGTGCCAGCTCACCACCCCTAGCAACATTGGGAGACACTGAAGCTTTCTTT. It encodes CASSPPLATLGDTEAFF.

V and J are TRBV27 and TRBJ2-1; TRBD1 matches at 7 bases. Germline loops: CDR1 MNHEY, CDR2 SMNVEV (reference sequence). This CDR3 spans 15 amino acids. Trimming removed 5 bases from V and 5 bases from J; junction bases left unmatched: 9. Written as DNA, the CDR3 is TGTGCCAGCAGTACCCCCGGACAGGATAACAATGAGCAGTTCTTC. This encodes CASSTPGQDNNEQFF.

The chain combines TRBV9 with TRBJ2-7, with D uncertain. This CDR3 has 14 residues. Trimming left V 4 bases short and J 5 bases short, with 16 bases between. Per the germline V gene, CDR1 is SGDLS and CDR2 is YYNGEE. The chain's CDR3 is CASSPSRSYDEQYF. CDR3 coding DNA: TGTGCCAGCAGCCCCTCCCGGTCTTACGACGAGCAGTACTTC.

In regard to this clone: One end of the junction is discordant with germline, which a read error may explain. V usage is TRBV3-1 (or the pseudogene TRBV3-2) and J usage is TRBJ1-3; 7 bases fit TRBD1. The CDR3 sequence is 19 residues long. Germline V gives CDR1 LGHDT, CDR2 YNNKEL (reference sequence). The CDR3 here is CASSQSPRDRVSSRNTIYF. CDR3 sequence (DNA): TGTGCCAGCAGCCAATCCCCCCGGGACAGAGTTTCCTCTAGAAACACCATATATTTT.

CDR3 coding DNA: TGTGCCAGCGCATTAACAGGGATTAGGGATACGCAGTATTTT. It codes for CASALTGIRDTQYF. The chain couples TRBV7-9 to TRBJ2-3; perhaps TRBD1 as D (6 bases). Germline V CDR1 and CDR2: SEHNR, FQNEAQ (reference sequence). V was pared by 8 bases and J by 6 bases, with 18 bases between. CDR3 length: 14 residues.

This sequence joins TRBV7-2 and TRBJ1-3; the match to TRBD1 covers 7 bases. Germline assignment: CDR1 SGHTA and CDR2 FQGNSA. Trimming removed 4 bases from V and 5 bases from J; junction bases left unmatched: 8. The length of the CDR3 is 15 residues. The CDR3 loop is CASSSGQESRNTIYF. CDR3 nucleotides: TGTGCCAGCAGCTCAGGACAGGAAAGTAGAAACACCATATATTTT.